This T cell receptor beta chain is from a study of siplizumab effects on memory and regulatory T cells. The protocol was immunoSEQ multiplex PCR, while the TCRdb copy is restricted to in-frame clones and leaves out a portion. The sample lists roughly 92,000 clones; over 90% were seen once. This CDR3 spans 15 amino acids. Trimming removed 8 bases at V and 1 base at J, with 15 bases between. Per the germline V gene, CDR1 is SNHLY and CDR2 is FYNNEI. V and J are TRBV2 and TRBJ1-5; D gene unclear. The origin of this receptor is a human donor in good health. Material: non-Treg CD4+ T cells sorted from blood. Here the CDR3 DNA reads TGTGCCAGCTCCGAGGGATTCATAAGCAATCAGCCCCAGCATTTT. Translation gives CASSEGFISNQPQHF.